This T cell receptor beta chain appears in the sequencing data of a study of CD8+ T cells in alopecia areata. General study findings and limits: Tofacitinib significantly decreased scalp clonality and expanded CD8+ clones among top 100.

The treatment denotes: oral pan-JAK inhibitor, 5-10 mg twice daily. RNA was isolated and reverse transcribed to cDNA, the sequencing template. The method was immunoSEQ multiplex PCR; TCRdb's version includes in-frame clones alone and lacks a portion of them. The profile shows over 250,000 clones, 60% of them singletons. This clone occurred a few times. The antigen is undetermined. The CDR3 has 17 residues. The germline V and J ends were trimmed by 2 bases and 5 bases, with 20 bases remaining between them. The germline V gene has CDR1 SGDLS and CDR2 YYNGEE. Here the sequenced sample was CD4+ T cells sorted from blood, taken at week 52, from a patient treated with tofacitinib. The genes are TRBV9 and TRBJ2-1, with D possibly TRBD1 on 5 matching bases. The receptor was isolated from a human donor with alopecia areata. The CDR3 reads CASSVEGVYQPDNEQFF. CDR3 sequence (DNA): TGTGCCAGCAGCGTTGAAGGGGTGTACCAGCCTGACAATGAGCAGTTCTTC.